Listed below are T cell receptor beta chains from one sample, sequenced in a study of shared clonotypes between healthy human individuals. TCRdb's copy holds only in-frame clones and misses some; the assay was immunoSEQ multiplex PCR. The table includes approximately 350,000 clones, roughly 96% detected once. The sample comprised memory CD8+ T cells sorted from blood. All receptors come from a young man in good health. The CDR3 runs from the conserved cysteine through the conserved F or W. The order of the fields is clone size, J gene, D gene, V gene, CDR3 DNA, CDR3 protein. The D gene is left open where the match is weak. Only part of the rows carry a size: once, few, many, or a class if the clone is expanded.

-,TRBJ1-5,-,TRBV19,TGTGCCAGTAGTATAGAGGGAGAGCCTGGGGATCAGCCCCAGCATTTT,CASSIEGEPGDQPQHF
-,TRBJ2-1,TRBD2,TRBV30,TGTGCCTGGAGTTCCGGGACTAGCGGGACAGATGAGCAGTTCTTC,CAWSSGTSGTDEQFF
-,TRBJ1-2,-,TRBV30,TGTGCCTGGAGTGTGGTGACAGGTTCCCATGGCTACACCTTC,CAWSVVTGSHGYTF
-,TRBJ2-5,-,TRBV4-1,TGCGCCAGCAGCCAACCCCATGTGAAGGAGACCCAGTACTTC,CASSQPHVKETQYF
-,TRBJ1-4,TRBD1,TRBV7-6,TGTGCCAGCAGCCCTATCCCCCCGACAGGGGGCGGTGGTGAAAAACTGTTTTTT,CASSPIPPTGGGGEKLFF
-,TRBJ2-4,-,TRBV7-2,TGTGCCAGCAGCTTAGTTATGGCCTTCAGTGGTCAAAACATTCAGTACTTC,CASSLVMAFSGQNIQYF
-,TRBJ1-2,-,TRBV5-1,TGCGCCAGCAGCTTGGCCGGCAGGGATGGAGGCTACACCTTC,CASSLAGRDGGYTF
few,TRBJ1-2,-,TRBV19,TGTGCCAGTAGTATACACCGACAGGTCAACTATGGCTACACCTTC,CASSIHRQVNYGYTF
-,TRBJ2-3,-,TRBV7-6,TGTGCCAGCAGCTGGACAGCCAGCACAGATACGCAGTATTTT,CASSWTASTDTQYF
-,TRBJ2-7,-,TRBV6-5,TGTGCCAGCAGTTCCCCCCGATCCAGGGAATCCTACGAGCAGTACTTC,CASSSPRSRESYEQYF
once,TRBJ2-7,TRBD2,TRBV7-9,TGTGCCAGCAGCACTAGCGTCATCGATGGAGGCTACGAGCAGTACTTC,CASSTSVIDGGYEQYF
-,TRBJ1-1,TRBD1,TRBV7-2,TGTGCCAGCAGCTCCCGGGACAGGGGTACTGAAGCTTTCTTT,CASSSRDRGTEAFF
-,TRBJ2-1,-,TRBV9,TGTGCCAGCAGCGCCGACAATGAGCAGTTCTTC,CASSADNEQFF
-,TRBJ2-5,-,TRBV18,TGTGCCAGCTCACCACTAGGGACCACGAAAGAGACCCAGTACTTC,CASSPLGTTKETQYF
-,TRBJ2-7,TRBD2,TRBV6-5,TGTGCCAGCAGTAGCCCGGGACTAGCGAAAGAGCAGTACTTC,CASSSPGLAKEQYF
-,TRBJ2-7,TRBD1,TRBV27,TGTGCCAGCAGATACTCCCGGGACAGGGGGGGTCTGGAGCAGTACTTC,CASRYSRDRGGLEQYF